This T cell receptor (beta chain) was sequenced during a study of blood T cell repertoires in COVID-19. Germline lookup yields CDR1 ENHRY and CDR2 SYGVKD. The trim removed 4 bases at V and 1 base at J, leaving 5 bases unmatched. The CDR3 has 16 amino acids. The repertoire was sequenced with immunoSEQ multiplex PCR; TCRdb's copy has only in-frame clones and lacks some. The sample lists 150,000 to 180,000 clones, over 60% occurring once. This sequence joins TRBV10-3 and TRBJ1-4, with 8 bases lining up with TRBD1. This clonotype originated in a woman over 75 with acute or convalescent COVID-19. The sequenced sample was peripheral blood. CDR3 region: CAISGDRGVTNEKLFF. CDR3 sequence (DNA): TGTGCCATCAGTGGAGACAGGGGTGTAACTAATGAAAAACTGTTTTTT.